This TCR beta chain was sequenced in a study of beta chain features in type 1 diabetes. Findings and limits, study-wide: In all four CD4+ subsets, TCRB CDR3 length was significantly, moderately reduced in type 1 diabetes.

V was pared by 4 bases and J by 7 bases, with 10 bases of the junction left unmatched. The CDR3 covers 16 residues. Germline V CDR1 and CDR2: SGHRS, YFSETQ. The isolated RNA, all of it, was reverse transcribed, so expressed TCRB transcripts were what got sequenced. The method was immunoSEQ multiplex PCR; TCRdb's version includes in-frame clones alone and lacks a portion of them. The sample includes about 120,000 clones, about 16% of them seen just once. Details on this clone: Its antigen is currently unknown.

The chain couples TRBV5-1 to TRBJ2-1; TRBD2 matches 11 bases. Source material: central memory CD4+ T cells from blood. This TCR was sampled from a man aged 30 to 45 with type 1 diabetes. In nucleotides, the CDR3 is TGCGCCAGCAGCCCGCCGACTAGCGGGGTTAGGAATGAGCAGTTCTTC. Amino acid sequence: CASSPPTSGVRNEQFF.